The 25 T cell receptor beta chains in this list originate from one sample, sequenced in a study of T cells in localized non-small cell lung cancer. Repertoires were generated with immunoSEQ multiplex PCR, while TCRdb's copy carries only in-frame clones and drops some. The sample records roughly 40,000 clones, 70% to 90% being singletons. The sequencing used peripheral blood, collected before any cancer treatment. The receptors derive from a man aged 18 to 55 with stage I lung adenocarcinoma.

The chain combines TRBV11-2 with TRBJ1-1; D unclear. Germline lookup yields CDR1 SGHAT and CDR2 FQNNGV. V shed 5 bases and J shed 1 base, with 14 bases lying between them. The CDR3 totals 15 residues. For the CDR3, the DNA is TGTGCCAGCAGCCCCCTTTGGCAGGAGAACACTGAAGCTTTCTTT. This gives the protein CASSPLWQENTEAFF.

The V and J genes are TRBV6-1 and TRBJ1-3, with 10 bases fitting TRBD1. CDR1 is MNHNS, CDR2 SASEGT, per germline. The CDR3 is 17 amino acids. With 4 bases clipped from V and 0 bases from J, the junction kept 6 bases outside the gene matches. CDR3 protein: CASSAPGQGVSGNTIYF. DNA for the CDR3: TGTGCCAGCAGTGCCCCCGGACAGGGGGTCTCTGGAAACACCATATATTTT.

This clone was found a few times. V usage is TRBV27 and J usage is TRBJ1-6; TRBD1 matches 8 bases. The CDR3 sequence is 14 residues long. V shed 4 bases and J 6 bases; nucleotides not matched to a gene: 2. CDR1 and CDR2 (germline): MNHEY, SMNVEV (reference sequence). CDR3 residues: CASSSGQGNSPLHF. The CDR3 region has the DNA TGTGCCAGCAGTTCTGGACAGGGTAATTCACCCCTCCACTTT.

The CDR3 coding sequence is TGCGCCAGCAGCCAAGATCTGGTGGGGATAGGCGGTGGAAACACCATATATTTT. It specifies CASSQDLVGIGGGNTIYF. This chain connects TRBV4-3 to TRBJ1-3, with no clear D. The CDR3 has 18 residues. The V gene lost 0 bases and the J gene lost 3 bases, with 18 bases spanning the gap. Germline lookup yields CDR1 LGHNA and CDR2 YSLEER.

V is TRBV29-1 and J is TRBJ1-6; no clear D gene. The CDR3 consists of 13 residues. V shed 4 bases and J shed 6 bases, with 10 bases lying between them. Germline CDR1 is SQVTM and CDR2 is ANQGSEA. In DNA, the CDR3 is TGCAGCGTTGCAGAGACCGGTAATTCACCCCTCCACTTT. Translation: CSVAETGNSPLHF.

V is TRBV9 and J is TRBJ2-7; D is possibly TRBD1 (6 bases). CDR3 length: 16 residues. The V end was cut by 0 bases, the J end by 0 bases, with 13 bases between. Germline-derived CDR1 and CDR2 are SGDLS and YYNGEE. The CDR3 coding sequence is TGTGCCAGCAGCGTAGGGGGACAACCGAGCTCCTACGAGCAGTACTTC. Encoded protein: CASSVGGQPSSYEQYF.

The CDR3 protein is CASRLQGRDTEAFF. For the CDR3, the DNA is TGTGCCAGCAGACTCCAGGGTAGGGACACTGAAGCTTTCTTT. The chain links TRBV2 to TRBJ1-1; tentatively, D is TRBD1 (5 bases). Looked up from germline, CDR1 is SNHLY and CDR2 is FYNNEI. Trimming removed 6 bases at V and 3 bases at J, with 14 bases between. The length of the CDR3 is 14 residues.

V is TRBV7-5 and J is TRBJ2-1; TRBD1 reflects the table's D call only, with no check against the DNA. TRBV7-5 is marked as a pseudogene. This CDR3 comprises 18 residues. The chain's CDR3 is CVRSFSQGTGTGDDEQFF. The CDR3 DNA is TGTGTCAGAAGCTTTTCCCAGGGAACCGGGACAGGGGATGATGAGCAGTTCTTC.

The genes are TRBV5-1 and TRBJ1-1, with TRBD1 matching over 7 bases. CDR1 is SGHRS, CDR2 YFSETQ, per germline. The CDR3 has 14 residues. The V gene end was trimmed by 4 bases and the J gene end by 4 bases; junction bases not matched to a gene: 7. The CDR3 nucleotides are TGCGCCAGCAGCCCTAGAGGGGGCGTCACTGAAGCTTTCTTT. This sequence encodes CASSPRGGVTEAFF.

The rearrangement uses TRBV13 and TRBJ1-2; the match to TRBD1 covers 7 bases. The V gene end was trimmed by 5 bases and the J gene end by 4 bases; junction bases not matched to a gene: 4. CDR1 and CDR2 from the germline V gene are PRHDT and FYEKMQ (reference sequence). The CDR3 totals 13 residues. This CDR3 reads CASSGQVSYGYTF. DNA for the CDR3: TGTGCCAGCAGCGGACAGGTCTCCTATGGCTACACCTTC.

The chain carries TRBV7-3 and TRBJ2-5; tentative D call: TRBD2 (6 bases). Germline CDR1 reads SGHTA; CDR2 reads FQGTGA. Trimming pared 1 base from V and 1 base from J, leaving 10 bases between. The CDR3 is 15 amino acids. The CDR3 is CASSLMGGVQETQYF. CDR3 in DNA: TGTGCCAGCAGCTTAATGGGGGGTGTCCAAGAGACCCAGTACTTC.

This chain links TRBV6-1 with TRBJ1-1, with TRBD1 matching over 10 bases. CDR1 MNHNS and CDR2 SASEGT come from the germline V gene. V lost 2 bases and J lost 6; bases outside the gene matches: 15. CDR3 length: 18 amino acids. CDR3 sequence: CASSESKGRDRGPPEAFF. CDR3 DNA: TGTGCCAGCAGTGAAAGTAAGGGTAGAGACAGGGGGCCTCCTGAAGCTTTCTTT.

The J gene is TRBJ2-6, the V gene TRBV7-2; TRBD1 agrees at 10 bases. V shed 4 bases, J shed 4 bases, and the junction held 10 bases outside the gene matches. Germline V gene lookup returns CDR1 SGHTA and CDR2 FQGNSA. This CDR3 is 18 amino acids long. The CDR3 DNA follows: TGTGCCAGCAGCTCTAAGTTGGGACAGGGGTCCGGGGCCAACGTCCTGACTTTC. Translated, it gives CASSSKLGQGSGANVLTF.

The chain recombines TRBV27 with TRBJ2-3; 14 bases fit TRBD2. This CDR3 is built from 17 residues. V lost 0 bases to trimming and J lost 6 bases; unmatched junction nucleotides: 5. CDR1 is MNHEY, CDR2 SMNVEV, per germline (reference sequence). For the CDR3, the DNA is TGTGCCAGCAGTTTATCCCGACTAGCGGGGGGGCGGGATACGCAGTATTTT. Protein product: CASSLSRLAGGRDTQYF.

CDR3: CASRYGGAQINNEQFF. The CDR3 DNA reads TGTGCCAGCAGATACGGGGGGGCCCAAATAAACAATGAGCAGTTCTTC. This sequence joins TRBV28 and TRBJ2-1; 8 bases agree with TRBD2. From germline, CDR1 is MDHEN and CDR2 SYDVKM. The CDR3 is 16 residues long. With V trimmed by 6 bases and J by 5 bases, 12 bases remained unmatched.

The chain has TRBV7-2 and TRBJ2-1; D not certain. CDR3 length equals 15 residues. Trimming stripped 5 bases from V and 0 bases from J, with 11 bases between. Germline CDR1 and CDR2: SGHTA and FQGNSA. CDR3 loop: CASSRLTSSYNEQFF. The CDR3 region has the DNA TGTGCCAGCAGCCGGCTGACGAGCTCCTACAATGAGCAGTTCTTC. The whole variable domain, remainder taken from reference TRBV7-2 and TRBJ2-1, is GAGVSQSPSNKVTEKGKDVELRCDPISGHTALYWYRQSLGQGLEFLIYFQGNSAPDKSGLPSDRFSAERTGGSVSTLTIQRTQQEDSAVYLCASSRLTSSYNEQFFGPGTRLTVL.

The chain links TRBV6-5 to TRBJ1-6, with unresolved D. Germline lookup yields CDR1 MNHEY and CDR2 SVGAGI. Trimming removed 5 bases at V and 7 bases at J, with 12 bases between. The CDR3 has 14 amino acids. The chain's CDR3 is CASSLRTGNSPLHF. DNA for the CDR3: TGTGCCAGCAGTCTCCGCACGGGGAATTCACCCCTCCACTTT.

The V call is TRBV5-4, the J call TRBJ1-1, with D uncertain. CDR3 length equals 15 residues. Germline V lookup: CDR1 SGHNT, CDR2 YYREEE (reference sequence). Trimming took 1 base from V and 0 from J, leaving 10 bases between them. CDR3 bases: TGTGCCAGCAGCTTGAGTTCAGGCCTGAACACTGAAGCTTTCTTT. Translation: CASSLSSGLNTEAFF.

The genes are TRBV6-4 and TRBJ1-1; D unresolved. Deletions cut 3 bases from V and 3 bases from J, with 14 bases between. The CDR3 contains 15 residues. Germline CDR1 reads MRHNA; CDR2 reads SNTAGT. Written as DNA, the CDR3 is TGTGCCAGCAGTGAATTTTCGGGTGGGGACACTGAAGCTTTCTTT. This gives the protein CASSEFSGGDTEAFF.

Here the CDR3 DNA reads TGTGCCAGCAGCCCTGACAGGGGATTGGGCACTGAAGCTTTCTTT. Protein sequence: CASSPDRGLGTEAFF. The chain recombines TRBV5-6 with TRBJ1-1, with 8 nucleotides matching TRBD1. The CDR3 sequence is 15 residues long. With 4 bases clipped from V and 4 bases from J, the junction kept 9 bases outside the gene matches. Germline V lookup: CDR1 SGHDT, CDR2 YYEEEE. Combining the CDR3 with reference TRBV5-6 and TRBJ1-1 gives the whole variable domain DAGVTQSPTHLIKTRGQQVTLRCSPKSGHDTVSWYQQALGQGPQFIFQYYEEEERQRGNFPDRFSGHQFPNYSSELNVNALLLGDSALYLCASSPDRGLGTEAFFGQGTRLTVV.

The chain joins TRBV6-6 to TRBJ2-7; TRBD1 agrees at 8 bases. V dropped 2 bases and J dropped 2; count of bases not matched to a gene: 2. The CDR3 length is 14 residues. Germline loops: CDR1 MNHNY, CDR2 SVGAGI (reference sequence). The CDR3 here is CASSYVQGAYEQYF. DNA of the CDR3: TGTGCCAGCAGTTACGTACAGGGGGCCTACGAGCAGTACTTC.

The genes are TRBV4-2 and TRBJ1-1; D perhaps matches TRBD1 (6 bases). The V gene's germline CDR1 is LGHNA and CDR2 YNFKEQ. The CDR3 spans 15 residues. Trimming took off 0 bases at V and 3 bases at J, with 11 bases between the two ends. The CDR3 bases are TGTGCCAGCAGCCAAGAGCAGGGGCGGTACACTGAAGCTTTCTTT. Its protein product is CASSQEQGRYTEAFF.

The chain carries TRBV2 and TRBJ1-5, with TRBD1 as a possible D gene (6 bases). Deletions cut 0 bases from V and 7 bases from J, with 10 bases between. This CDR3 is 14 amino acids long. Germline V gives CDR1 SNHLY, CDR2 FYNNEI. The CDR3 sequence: CASSEAGGRQPQHF. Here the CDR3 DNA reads TGTGCCAGCAGTGAAGCGGGGGGCCGGCAGCCCCAGCATTTT. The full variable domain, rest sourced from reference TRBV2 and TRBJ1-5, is EPEVTQTPSHQVTQMGQEVILRCVPISNHLYFYWYRQILGQKVEFLVSFYNNEISEKSEIFDDQFSVERPDGSNFTLKIRSTKLEDSAMYFCASSEAGGRQPQHFGDGTRLSIL.

The CDR3 is CASSQGQINQPQHF. The CDR3 coding sequence is TGTGCCAGCAGCCAGGGACAGATCAATCAGCCCCAGCATTTT. The V gene is TRBV28, the J gene TRBJ1-5, with 7 bases aligning to TRBD1. CDR3 length equals 14 residues. In germline, CDR1 is MDHEN, CDR2 SYDVKM. Germline trimming cut 6 bases from V and 3 bases from J; bases unmatched to any gene: 5.

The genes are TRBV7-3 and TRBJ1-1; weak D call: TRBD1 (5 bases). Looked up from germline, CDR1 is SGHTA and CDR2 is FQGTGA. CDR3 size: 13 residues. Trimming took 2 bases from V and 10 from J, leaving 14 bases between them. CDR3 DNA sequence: TGTGCCAGCAGCTTATGGGGGGATGGACGAGCTTTCTTT. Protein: CASSLWGDGRAFF. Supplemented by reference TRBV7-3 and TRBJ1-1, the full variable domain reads GAGVSQTPSNKVTEKGKYVELRCDPISGHTALYWYRQSLGQGPEFLIYFQGTGAADDSGLPNDRFFAVRPEGSVSTLKIQRTERGDSAVYLCASSLWGDGRAFFGQGTRLTVV.